One sample yielded the 15 T cell receptor beta chains listed below, sequenced in a study of CD8 T cells in ankylosing spondylitis. From the 5' RACE reads, TCRdb called clonotypes with MiXCR, one entry per CDR3 protein. The table has about 300,000 distinct CDR3 sequences, around 21% seen once. Sequenced material: blood, either unsorted or a sorted T cell fraction (not recorded which). The receptors were gathered from a female donor with ankylosing spondylitis or in good health (not recorded which).

The V gene is TRBV20-1, the J gene TRBJ2-1; TRBD2 aligns across 10 bases. The CDR3 totals 17 residues. Trimming cost V 6 bases and J 4 bases; bases outside gene matches: 15. Germline V gene lookup returns CDR1 DFQATT and CDR2 SNEGSKA (reference sequence). This chain's CDR3 is CSAASGRSRGRYNEQFF. CDR3 bases: TGCAGTGCGGCTAGCGGGAGATCCCGTGGACGATACAATGAGCAGTTCTTC.

The chain has TRBV20-1 and TRBJ2-3, with no clear D. This CDR3 is built from 11 residues. Germline V gene lookup returns CDR1 DFQATT and CDR2 SNEGSKA (reference sequence). V was clipped by 6 bases and J by 5 bases, with 9 bases between them. Here the CDR3 DNA reads TGCAGTGCCTTGGATCTAGATACGCAGTATTTT. Its protein is CSALDLDTQYF.

CDR3 nucleotide sequence: TGTGCCAGCAGTGAACCTCCGCTAGCGGGAGGAGATTACAATGAGCAGTTCTTC. Its protein is CASSEPPLAGGDYNEQFF. The chain combines TRBV2 with TRBJ2-1; TRBD2 matches 11 bases. Trimming cost V 2 bases and J 4 bases; bases outside gene matches: 10. The CDR3 runs 18 residues. CDR1 is SNHLY, CDR2 FYNNEI, per germline.

Turning to this clonotype: One end of the junction varies from germline; a read error may be responsible. The chain joins TRBV15 to TRBJ2-2; D unresolved. This CDR3 is built from 13 residues. Germline V gives CDR1 LNHNV, CDR2 YYDKDF (reference sequence). The CDR3 reads CATKQTNTGELFF. The CDR3 DNA reads as TGTGCAACCAAGCAGACGAACACCGGGGAGCTGTTTTTT.

This clonotype appeared a few times. The genes are TRBV5-1 and TRBJ2-7, with 10 positions matching TRBD1. The CDR3 spans 14 residues. J lost 5 bases, V lost 3 bases, and 5 bases had no gene match. CDR1 is SGHRS and CDR2 is YFSETQ in the germline V gene. CDR3 coding DNA: TGCGCCAGCAGCTGGGGACAGGGGTTTGACGAGCAGTACTTC. Encoded protein: CASSWGQGFDEQYF.

There are a few counts of this clonotype. V and J are TRBV15 and TRBJ2-7, with a tentative D call TRBD1 (6 bases). This CDR3 contains 13 residues. V lost 5 bases to trimming and J lost 5 bases, with 13 bases between them. Germline-derived CDR1 and CDR2 are LNHNV and YYDKDF (reference sequence). CDR3 loop: CATSYRVSDEQYF. As DNA, the CDR3 is TGTGCCACCAGCTACAGGGTGAGCGACGAGCAGTACTTC.

V is TRBV20-1 and J is TRBJ2-3; 9 nucleotides agree with TRBD2. This CDR3 is built from 17 residues. Germline values: CDR1 DFQATT, CDR2 SNEGSKA (reference sequence). V lost 6 bases and J lost 2; bases outside the gene matches: 15. The DNA for the CDR3 is TGCAGTGCCCCACATCCGGGGGCTAGCGGGATCACAGATACGCAGTATTTT. Translation gives CSAPHPGASGITDTQYF.

This clonotype has just a few counts. The junction does not match germline at one end; this may be a read error. V usage is TRBV7-2 and J usage is TRBJ2-2; either TRBD1 or TRBD2 may supply D (5 bases each). The germline V gene encodes CDR1 SGHTA and CDR2 FQGNSA. The CDR3 sequence is 14 residues long. This CDR3 reads CASSLAQGTGKLFF. DNA of the CDR3: TGTGCCAGCAGCTTAGCGCAGGGAACCGGGAAGCTGTTTTTT.

Of note for this clonotype: A much larger clonotype is one base distant, so this may be a read error. This chain connects TRBV20-1 to TRBJ2-3, with D perhaps TRBD2 (6 bases). This CDR3 comprises 15 residues. Germline values: CDR1 DFQATT, CDR2 SNEGSKA (reference sequence). DNA of the CDR3: TGCTGTGCTCCTGGAGCCGGGACTGGGTCCGATACGCAGTATTTT. This codes for CCAPGAGTGSDTQYF.

The rearrangement uses TRBV7-2 and TRBJ2-7; D is ambiguous. V lost 0 bases and J 3 bases, leaving 12 bases between the germline ends. This CDR3 is 15 amino acids long. The germline V gene encodes CDR1 SGHTA and CDR2 FQGNSA. DNA for the CDR3: TGTGCCAGCAGCTTAGCTGGGCGACCGCTCTACGAGCAGTACTTC. Its translation: CASSLAGRPLYEQYF.

V is TRBV5-5 and J is TRBJ2-7; 10 nucleotides match TRBD1. This CDR3 has 16 amino acids. Germline CDR1 and CDR2: SGHKS and YYEKEE (reference sequence). The V and J ends lost 4 bases and 5 bases, in that order; junction bases with no gene match: 12. The CDR3, as DNA: TGTGCCAGCAGCAAGAGTCCGGGACAGGGGATCCACGAGCAGTACTTC. This gives the protein CASSKSPGQGIHEQYF. Complete variable domain (other parts from reference TRBV5-5 and TRBJ2-7): DAGVTQSPTHLIKTRGQQVTLRCSPISGHKSVSWYQQVLGQGPQFIFQYYEKEERGRGNFPDRFSARQFPNYSSELNVNALLLGDSALYLCASSKSPGQGIHEQYFGPGTRLTVT.

This clonotype has ten or more counts. The V call is TRBV6-2 or TRBV6-3, the J call TRBJ1-5; D not resolved. The V end lost 4 bases, the J end lost 0 bases, and 7 bases lay between the germline ends. The CDR3 runs 14 residues. The germline gives CDR1 MNHEY, CDR2 SVGEGT. CDR3 sequence reads: CASSLRNSNQPQHF. Here the CDR3 DNA reads TGTGCCAGCAGTTTACGGAATAGCAATCAGCCCCAGCATTTT.

This chain links TRBV6-1 with TRBJ1-6, with D perhaps matching TRBD1 (5 bases). V shed 5 bases and J shed 6 bases, with 20 bases lying between them. Germline assignment: CDR1 MNHNS and CDR2 SASEGT. The CDR3 is 17 residues long. The CDR3 DNA follows: TGTGCCAGCAGTCCCAGATTTGGGACGGCCTCTAATTCACCCCTCCACTTT. Translation gives CASSPRFGTASNSPLHF.

The table lists this clonotype with many counts. The J gene is TRBJ1-2, the V gene TRBV12-3 or TRBV12-4, with D possibly matching TRBD1 (5 bases). V lost 4 bases and J 5 bases, leaving 14 bases between the germline ends. CDR3 length: 14 residues. The CDR3 sequence is CASSSPRVSYGYTF. The CDR3 nucleotides are TGTGCCAGCAGTTCCCCCAGGGTCTCTTATGGCTACACCTTC.

V is TRBV24-1 and J is TRBJ2-3, with no clear D. Trimming cost V 3 bases and J 2 bases, with 11 bases left between them. The CDR3 has 15 residues. In germline, CDR1 is KGHDR, CDR2 SFDVKD. CDR3 sequence: CATSDSAGATDTQYF. The CDR3, as DNA: TGTGCCACCAGTGATAGCGCTGGAGCCACAGATACGCAGTATTTT.